The T cell receptor beta chain under discussion was sequenced for a study of shared clonotypes between healthy human individuals. Comments on this clone: This CDR3 is also generated by other DNA sequences in the sample.

Per germline, CDR1 MDHEN and CDR2 SYDVKM. With 2 bases removed from V and 3 bases from J, the gap between germline ends came to 11 bases. There are 14 residues in the CDR3. In the study's own analysis: Filtering differed since immunoSEQ provided only junctions, with no quality scores. Profiling relied on immunoSEQ multiplex PCR, and the TCRdb table lists in-frame clones only, not all of them. V and J calls and clone size come straight from that table; D and trimming were deduced from the DNA. The sample records hundreds of thousands of clones, around 72% being singletons. Sequenced material: memory CD4+ T cells sorted from blood. Subset given: CD45RA-negative fraction. The chain carries TRBV28 and TRBJ2-7; D is unresolved. The receptor was isolated from a woman aged 30 to 39 in good health. DNA of the CDR3: TGTGCCAGCAGTTTACCCGGCCAGTTCTACGAGCAGTACTTC. Translating it yields CASSLPGQFYEQYF.